This T cell receptor beta chain came from a study of blood T cell repertoires in COVID-19 (dated by TCRdb to between 2020 and 2021). About the full investigation: Collaborator samples came from the United States, Italy and Spain and covered acute and convalescent phases of COVID-19. The prospective study material was composed of cDNA or gDNA derived from T cells, B-cell-depleted T cells, or PBMCs. Deeply sampled blood TCRbeta repertoires from subjects exposed to, actively infected with, or recovered from COVID-19 were included in the dataset. A freely available public database, intended as a resource for researchers studying the immune response to SARS-CoV-2, is where the repertoires were released. Samples came from the ongoing ImmuneRACE study (first 160 participants) plus 1,254 subjects from 6 global collaborators. The sample metadata nearly always contained a de-identified subject ID, COVID-19 status, age in years and sex. Where HLA class I and class II types were available, the types were taken from metadata supplied by the sample provider, not from assay-based typing. What the research found in general, with its limitations: The quantity of clinical and demographic metadata differed by source and by participant and was supplied without curation.

Enrolling through a virtual design, the prospective study's participants ranged in age from about 18 to 89 years and lived across 24 United States geographic areas. To assign participants to cohorts, the prospective study relied on clinical history that participants themselves reported in a screening survey and a study questionnaire. Mobile phlebotomists in the prospective study collected whole blood, serum and a nasopharyngeal or oropharyngeal swab from every participant. Additional blood draws and questionnaires over an approximately 2-month period could optionally be provided by prospective study participants. Before DNA extraction, blood samples from the prospective study were shipped at room temperature or frozen. TCRbeta CDR3 regions were amplified from genomic DNA by means of the immunoSEQ Assay, a bias-controlled multiplex PCR. The authors' analysis ran thus. The number of nucleated cells in each sample was estimated by amplification of reference gene primers within the assay. Sequence reads were collapsed and filtered to measure the absolute abundance of every unique TCRbeta CDR3 rearrangement. For each sample, productive Simpson clonality was calculated as the square root of Simpson's diversity index over productive rearrangements. Sourced from immuneACCESS, this table was stored by TCRdb with only in-frame sequences that have V and J called. A share of the clones is absent; for the studies checked, an unresolved V gene accounts for under half, and the remainder has no known explanation. That table is the source of V, J and clone size, and D and trimming were worked out from the DNA. The sample yields 200,000 to 250,000 clones; 80% to 90% were counted once. 3.5% to 4.5% of the sample is in the top ten clones.

Notes on this clone: This receptor's antigen is unknown. No much larger clone is present one base from it, and per-base qualities are unavailable.

The CDR3, cysteine through phenylalanine, is 11 amino acids long. Just the 33-base CDR3 DNA is kept, in frame starting at base 1. The germline V gene encodes CDR1 MNHEY and CDR2 SMNVEV (reference sequence). V and J are truncated by 10 bases and 14 bases respectively, leaving an intervening sequence of 18 bases. Recombination linked TRBV27 to TRBJ2-1; the D segment could be TRBD1, given 7 matching bases. The sequenced material came from PBMCs or T cells enriched from blood (not recorded which). The sequence derives from a woman in her thirties or forties with acute COVID-19. For the CDR3, the sequence is CATNGGTAKFF. DNA sequence: TGTGCCACCAATGGAGGGACAGCAAAGTTCTTC.